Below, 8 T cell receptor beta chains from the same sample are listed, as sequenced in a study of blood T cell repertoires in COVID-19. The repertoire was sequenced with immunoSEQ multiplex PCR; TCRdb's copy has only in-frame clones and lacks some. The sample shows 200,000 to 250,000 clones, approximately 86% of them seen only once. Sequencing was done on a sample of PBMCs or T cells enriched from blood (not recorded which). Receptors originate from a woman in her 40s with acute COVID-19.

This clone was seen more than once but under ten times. The CDR3 here is CASSDSRGYTF. The CDR3 nucleotides are TGTGCCAGCAGTGACTCGCGAGGCTACACCTTC. The chain carries TRBV6-4 and TRBJ1-2; D is ambiguous. CDR3 length: 11 amino acids. The V gene's germline CDR1 is MRHNA and CDR2 SNTAGT. Between the trimmed V and J ends, which lost 0 bases and 8 bases, there was a span of 4 bases.

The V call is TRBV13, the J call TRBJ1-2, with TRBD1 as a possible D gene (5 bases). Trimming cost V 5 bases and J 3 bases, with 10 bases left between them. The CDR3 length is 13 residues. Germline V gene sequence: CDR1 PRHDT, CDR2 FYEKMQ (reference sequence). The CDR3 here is CASSRTGDYGYTF. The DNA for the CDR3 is TGTGCCAGCAGCCGTACAGGTGACTATGGCTACACCTTC.

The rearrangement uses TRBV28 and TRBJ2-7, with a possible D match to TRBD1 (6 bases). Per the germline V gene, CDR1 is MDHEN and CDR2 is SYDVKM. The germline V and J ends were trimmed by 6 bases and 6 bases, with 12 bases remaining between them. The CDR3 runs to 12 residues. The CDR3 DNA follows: TGTGCCAGCAGACCCCAGGGGAGCGAGCAGTACTTC. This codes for CASRPQGSEQYF.

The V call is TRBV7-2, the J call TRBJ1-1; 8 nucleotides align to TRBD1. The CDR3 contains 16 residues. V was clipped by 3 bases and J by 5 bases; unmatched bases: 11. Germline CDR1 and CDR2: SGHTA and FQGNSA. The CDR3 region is CASSFKLPRGHTEAFF. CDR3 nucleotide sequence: TGTGCCAGCAGCTTCAAACTCCCCAGGGGGCATACTGAAGCTTTCTTT.

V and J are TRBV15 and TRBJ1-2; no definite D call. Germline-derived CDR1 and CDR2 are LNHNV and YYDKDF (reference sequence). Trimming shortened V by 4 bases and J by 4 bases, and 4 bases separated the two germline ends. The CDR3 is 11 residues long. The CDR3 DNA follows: TGTGCCACCAGCACTCGCTATGGCTACACCTTC. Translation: CATSTRYGYTF. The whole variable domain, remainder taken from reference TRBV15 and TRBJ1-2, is DAMVIQNPRYQVTQFGKPVTLSCSQTLNHNVMYWYQQKSSQAPKLLFHYYDKDFNNEADTPDNFQSRRPNTSFCFLDIRSPGLGDTAMYLCATSTRYGYTFGSGTRLTVV.

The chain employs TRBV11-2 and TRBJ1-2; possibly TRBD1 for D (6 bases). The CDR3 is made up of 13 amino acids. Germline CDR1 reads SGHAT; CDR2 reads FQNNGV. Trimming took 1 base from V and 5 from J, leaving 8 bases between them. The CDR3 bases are TGTGCCAGCAGCTTAGGGACAGAGTATGGCTACACCTTC. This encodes CASSLGTEYGYTF.

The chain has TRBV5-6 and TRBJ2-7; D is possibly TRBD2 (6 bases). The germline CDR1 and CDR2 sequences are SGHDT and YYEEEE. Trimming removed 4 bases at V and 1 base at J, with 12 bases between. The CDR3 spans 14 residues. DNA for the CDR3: TGTGCCAGCAGCCCGGGACTTCCATCCTACGAGCAGTACTTC. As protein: CASSPGLPSYEQYF. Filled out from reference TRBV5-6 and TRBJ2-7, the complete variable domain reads DAGVTQSPTHLIKTRGQQVTLRCSPKSGHDTVSWYQQALGQGPQFIFQYYEEEERQRGNFPDRFSGHQFPNYSSELNVNALLLGDSALYLCASSPGLPSYEQYFGPGTRLTVT.

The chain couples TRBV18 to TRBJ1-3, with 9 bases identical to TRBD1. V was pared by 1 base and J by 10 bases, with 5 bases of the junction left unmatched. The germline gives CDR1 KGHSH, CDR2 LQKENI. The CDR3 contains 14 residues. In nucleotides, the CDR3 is TGTGCCAGCTCACCACTACGACAGGGGGAAACCATATATTTT. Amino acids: CASSPLRQGETIYF.